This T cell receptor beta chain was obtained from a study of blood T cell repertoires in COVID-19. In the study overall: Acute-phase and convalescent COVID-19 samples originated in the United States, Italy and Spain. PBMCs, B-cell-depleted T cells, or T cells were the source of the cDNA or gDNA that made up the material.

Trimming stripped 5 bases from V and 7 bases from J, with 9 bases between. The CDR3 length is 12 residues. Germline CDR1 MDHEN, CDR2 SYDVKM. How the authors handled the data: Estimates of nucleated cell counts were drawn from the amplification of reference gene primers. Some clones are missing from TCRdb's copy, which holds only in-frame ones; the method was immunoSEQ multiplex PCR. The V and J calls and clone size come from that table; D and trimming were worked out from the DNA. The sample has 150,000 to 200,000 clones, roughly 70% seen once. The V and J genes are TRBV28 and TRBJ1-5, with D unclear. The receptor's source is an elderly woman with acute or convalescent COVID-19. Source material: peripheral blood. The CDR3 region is CASSPSRQPQHF. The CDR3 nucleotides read TGTGCCAGCAGTCCCTCTCGGCAGCCCCAGCATTTT.